Below are 8 T cell receptor beta chains sequenced from a single sample in a study of beta chain features in type 1 diabetes (dated by TCRdb to about 2018). The receptor library was made with the immunoSEQ multiplex PCR assay. The entire amount of isolated RNA was reverse transcribed using the High Capacity cDNA Reverse Transcription Kit, so the sequenced TCRB transcripts were expressed ones. Held by TCRdb, this immuneACCESS table contains in-frame sequences only and omits some clones. Under half of the omission traces to an unresolved V gene where checked; the cause of the rest is unknown. The sample table shows roughly 380,000 clones, and around a fifth are seen once. The ten largest make up about 0.045% of the sample. Sequenced input: naive CD4+ T cells from blood. This specimen's cell subset or site label, per the study, means: true naive CD4+ T cells. The receptors were gathered from a woman aged 18-29 years in good health.

The genes are TRBV25-1 and TRBJ1-1; tentative D call: TRBD1 (5 bases). This CDR3 has 13 amino acids. V was pared by 5 bases and J by 6 bases, with 13 bases between. The V gene's germline CDR1 is MGHDK and CDR2 SYGVNS. CDR3 nucleotides: TGTGCCAGCAGTAGGGACCGGGGGGCTGAAGCTTTCTTT. Protein product: CASSRDRGAEAFF.

The rearrangement joins TRBV2 to TRBJ1-1; D is possibly TRBD1 (5 bases). Looked up from germline, CDR1 is SNHLY and CDR2 is FYNNEI. V lost 4 bases, J lost 7 bases, and 10 bases lay in between. The CDR3 is made up of 12 amino acids. For the CDR3, the DNA is TGTGCCAGCAGTGGGGGGGTGGGTGAAGCTTTCTTT. This encodes CASSGGVGEAFF. The full variable domain, its missing parts supplied by reference TRBV2 and TRBJ1-1, is EPEVTQTPSHQVTQMGQEVILRCVPISNHLYFYWYRQILGQKVEFLVSFYNNEISEKSEIFDDQFSVERPDGSNFTLKIRSTKLEDSAMYFCASSGGVGEAFFGQGTRLTVV.

V is TRBV7-9 and J is TRBJ2-1; D is perhaps TRBD2 (5 bases). CDR1 and CDR2 from the germline V gene are SEHNR and FQNEAQ (reference sequence). CDR3 length: 14 residues. Deletions cut 3 bases from V and 4 bases from J, with 10 bases between. Here the CDR3 reads CASSLDPGYNEQFF. The CDR3 DNA is TGTGCCAGCAGCTTGGATCCGGGATACAATGAGCAGTTCTTC.

This clone was seen only once. V usage is TRBV30 and J usage is TRBJ1-1; 7 bases fit TRBD1. Germline-derived CDR1 and CDR2 are GTSNPN and SVGIG (reference sequence). CDR3 size: 17 residues. With 3 bases clipped from V and 3 bases from J, the junction kept 16 bases outside the gene matches. CDR3 amino acids: CAWRPPDRPGGDTEAFF. The CDR3 DNA sequence: TGTGCCTGGAGACCCCCGGACAGGCCCGGTGGGGACACTGAAGCTTTCTTT. Full variable domain (outside the CDR3, taken from reference TRBV30 and TRBJ1-1): SQTIHQWPATLVQPVGSPLSLECTVEGTSNPNLYWYRQAAGRGLQLLFYSVGIGQISSEVPQNLSASRPQDRQFILSSKKLLLSDSGFYLCAWRPPDRPGGDTEAFFGQGTRLTVV.

This rearrangement joins TRBV29-1 to TRBJ1-5; D may be TRBD1 (5 bases). The germline V gene encodes CDR1 SQVTM and CDR2 ANQGSEA. V lost 4 bases and J lost 5, with 12 bases in between. This CDR3 region has 13 residues. The CDR3 nucleotides are TGCAGCGTTGGGGGGGGAGAGTATCAGCCCCAGCATTTT. Translated, it gives CSVGGGEYQPQHF.

The chain joins TRBV7-2 to TRBJ2-2; TRBD1 might be the D (6 bases). The ends were cut back, 5 bases at V and 4 bases at J, with 14 bases in the middle. The CDR3 runs to 15 residues. Germline CDR1 is SGHTA and CDR2 is FQGNSA. CDR3 DNA: TGTGCCAGCAGCCGAGGGGGTGGACTCACCGGGGAGCTGTTTTTT. Its protein product is CASSRGGGLTGELFF.

The V gene is TRBV7-2, the J gene TRBJ1-3; maybe TRBD1 (5 bases). The CDR3 runs 14 residues. The V gene's germline CDR1 is SGHTA and CDR2 FQGNSA. Trimming shortened V by 4 bases and J by 7 bases, and 14 bases separated the two germline ends. CDR3 loop: CASSSPGGWNTIYF. DNA for the CDR3: TGTGCCAGCAGCTCCCCGGGGGGTTGGAACACCATATATTTT. Complete variable domain (other parts from reference TRBV7-2 and TRBJ1-3): GAGVSQSPSNKVTEKGKDVELRCDPISGHTALYWYRQSLGQGLEFLIYFQGNSAPDKSGLPSDRFSAERTGGSVSTLTIQRTQQEDSAVYLCASSSPGGWNTIYFGEGSWLTVV.

The chain has TRBV5-1 and TRBJ2-5; 7 bases are a match to TRBD1. Germline V CDR1 and CDR2: SGHRS, YFSETQ. The CDR3 runs to 13 residues. Losses at the gene ends were 4 bases for V and 1 base for J; bases not matched to a gene: 1. CDR3 region: CASSRDSQETQYF. The CDR3 DNA sequence: TGCGCCAGCAGCAGGGACAGCCAAGAGACCCAGTACTTC.